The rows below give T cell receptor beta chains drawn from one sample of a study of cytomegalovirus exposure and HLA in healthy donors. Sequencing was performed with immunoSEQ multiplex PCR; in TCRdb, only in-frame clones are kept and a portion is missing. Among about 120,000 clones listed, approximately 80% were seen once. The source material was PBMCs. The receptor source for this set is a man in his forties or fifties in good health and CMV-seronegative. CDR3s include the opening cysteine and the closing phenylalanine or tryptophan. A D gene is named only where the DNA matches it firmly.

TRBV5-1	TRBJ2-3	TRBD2	CASSKLAGGADTQYF
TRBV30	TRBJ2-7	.	CAWSVIWNTDYEQYF
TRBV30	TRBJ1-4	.	CAWSSVYREKLFF
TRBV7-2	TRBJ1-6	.	CASSLVPGLGSPLHF
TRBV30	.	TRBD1	CAWSQGQSNYEQYF
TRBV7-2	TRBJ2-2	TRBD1	CASSHRTGYTGELFF
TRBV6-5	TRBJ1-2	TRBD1	CASTDPDRANFGYTF
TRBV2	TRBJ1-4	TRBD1	CASRTGTEDEKLFF
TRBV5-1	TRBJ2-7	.	CASSLGGDEQYF
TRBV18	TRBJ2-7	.	CASSPPPGTYEQYF
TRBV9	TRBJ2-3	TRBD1	CASSRRTGDTDTQYF
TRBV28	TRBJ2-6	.	CASTNSGANVLTF
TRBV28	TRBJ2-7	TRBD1	CASTRQDRPYEQYF
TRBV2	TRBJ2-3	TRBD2	CASSGPSGATDTQYF